The 2 T cell receptor beta chains listed next were all sequenced from one sample in a study of blood T cell repertoires in COVID-19. Clones were read by immunoSEQ multiplex PCR, and TCRdb kept only the in-frame ones, dropping some. The repertoire holds roughly 170,000 clones, with approximately 86% as singletons. Sequencing was done on a sample of peripheral blood. The receptors come from a man aged 35 to 55 with active or convalescent COVID-19.

The chain uses TRBV7-9 and TRBJ1-4, with D possibly matching TRBD1 (5 bases). The CDR3 is 14 amino acids. Germline lookup yields CDR1 SEHNR and CDR2 FQNEAQ (reference sequence). V was cut by 3 bases and J by 3 bases, with 8 bases left in between. As DNA, the CDR3 is TGTGCCAGCAGCTTGGGGGAGGCTAATGAAAAACTGTTTTTT. This gives the protein CASSLGEANEKLFF.

The chain recombines TRBV7-9 with TRBJ1-1; D unresolved. CDR1 SEHNR and CDR2 FQNEAQ come from the germline V gene (reference sequence). V lost 5 bases and J lost 1, with 14 bases in between. The CDR3 has 15 residues. The CDR3 is CASSPELWANTEAFF. As DNA, the CDR3 is TGTGCCAGCAGCCCGGAACTTTGGGCGAACACTGAAGCTTTCTTT.